This T cell receptor beta chain was sequenced during a study of memory CD8 T cells in hepatitis C reinfection. On the study more broadly: Between 3 and 8 weeks after reinfection detection, peak samples were drawn. Study results and caveats: With about 5 donors, public clonotype conclusions could not be definitive.

The CDR3 loop spans 15 amino acids. Germline CDR1 reads SQVTM; CDR2 reads ANQGSEA. V dropped 8 bases and J dropped 0; count of bases not matched to a gene: 13. Time point indicated: peak reinfection, 3 to 8 weeks after reinfection detection. The sorted cells went straight to TCR sequencing with no prior in vitro expansion. Donors came from people who inject drugs enrolled in HEPCO, Canada. Control naive CD8 T cells came from two donors at all three reinfection time points. Assay used: immunoSEQ multiplex PCR; TCRdb lists only in-frame clones, some missing. The sample has 40,000 to 45,000 clones; around 87% are singletons. A remark on this clone: Its antigen remains unknown.

This chain joins TRBV29-1 and TRBJ2-7; TRBD2 agrees at 7 bases. This sequence originates from a man younger than 30 with hepatitis C virus infection. Sequenced input: naive CD8+ T cells sorted from blood. CDR3 bases: TGCAGCATCAGACTAGCAGGAACAAGCTCCTACGAGCAGTACTTC. Translation gives CSIRLAGTSSYEQYF.